This T cell receptor (beta chain) was profiled in a study of cytomegalovirus exposure and HLA in healthy donors. Primers: 60 Vbeta forward and 13 Jbeta reverse. Using immunoSEQ multiplex PCR, the repertoire was profiled, and TCRdb retains in-frame clones only, with some absent. Seen here are more than 90,000 clones, roughly 71% observed once, and the top ten hold about 10%. General study points: With DRB1 most and HLA-C fewest, TCR association rates differed between HLA loci in a later analysis.

The CDR3 has 13 residues. Germline CDR1 reads SGHTA; CDR2 reads FQGNSA. The V end lost 7 bases, the J end lost 1 base, and 10 bases lay between the germline ends. As to this clone: Its antigen is as yet unknown. Different DNA sequences within this sample yield the same CDR3.

The TCR was taken from a man aged 50 to 59 in good health and CMV-seronegative. The chain has TRBV7-2 and TRBJ1-1, with a weak D call TRBD1 (6 bases). The source material was PBMCs. For the CDR3, the DNA is TGTGCCAGCACCCAGGGGACGAACACTGAAGCTTTCTTT. Translation gives CASTQGTNTEAFF. Drawing the rest from reference TRBV7-2 and TRBJ1-1, the complete variable domain is GAGVSQSPSNKVTEKGKDVELRCDPISGHTALYWYRQSLGQGLEFLIYFQGNSAPDKSGLPSDRFSAERTGGSVSTLTIQRTQQEDSAVYLCASTQGTNTEAFFGQGTRLTVV.